The 25 T cell receptor beta chains in this list originate from one sample, sequenced in a study of shared clonotypes between healthy human individuals. Generated by immunoSEQ multiplex PCR, the TCRdb table keeps only in-frame clones and is missing some. This repertoire shows roughly 1 million clones, approximately 76% found once; its top ten account for 1.4% to 1.5%. Material: memory CD4+ T cells sorted from blood. Noted subset: CD45RA-negative fraction. The receptors were gathered from a man younger than 35 in good health.

This clone was observed a single time. J is TRBJ2-3 and V is TRBV2; D is tentatively TRBD1 or TRBD2 (5 bases each). The V gene lost 6 bases and the J gene lost 2 bases, with 9 bases spanning the gap. The CDR3 runs to 13 residues. Per germline, CDR1 SNHLY and CDR2 FYNNEI. CDR3 loop: CASSRETTDTQYF. The CDR3 nucleotides are TGTGCCAGCAGCAGGGAGACCACAGATACGCAGTATTTT.

Notes on this clone: Other DNA sequences in the same sample also yield this CDR3. The rearrangement joins TRBV5-1 to TRBJ2-2, with no clear D. The V gene lost 0 bases and the J gene lost 4 bases, with 7 bases spanning the gap. Germline CDR1 SGHRS, CDR2 YFSETQ. CDR3 length: 14 residues. CDR3 DNA: TGCGCCAGCAGCTTGGACCAATTCACCGGGGAGCTGTTTTTT. Residues: CASSLDQFTGELFF.

V and J are TRBV7-9 and TRBJ1-4, with TRBD1 identical over 9 bases. This CDR3 has 14 residues. The junction had 2 bases not matched to a gene; V was cut back by 4 bases and J by 5 bases. Germline CDR1 SEHNR, CDR2 FQNEAQ (reference sequence). CDR3 sequence (DNA): TGTGCCAGCAGCTGGGGACAGGGAAATGAAAAACTGTTTTTT. Protein sequence: CASSWGQGNEKLFF. Complete variable domain (other parts from reference TRBV7-9 and TRBJ1-4): DTGVSQNPRHKITKRGQNVTFRCDPISEHNRLYWYRQTLGQGPEFLTYFQNEAQLEKSRLLSDRFSAERPKGSFSTLEIQRTEQGDSAMYLCASSWGQGNEKLFFGSGTQLSVL.

The chain uses TRBV5-5 and TRBJ1-5, with 8 bases fitting TRBD1. Trimming removed 4 bases from V and 7 bases from J; junction bases left unmatched: 10. Germline CDR1 reads SGHKS; CDR2 reads YYEKEE (reference sequence). There are 15 residues in the CDR3. Here the CDR3 reads CASSPIVTGVQPQHF. The CDR3 bases are TGTGCCAGCAGCCCGATTGTGACAGGGGTGCAGCCCCAGCATTTT. Using reference TRBV5-5 and TRBJ1-5 for the parts outside the CDR3, the full variable domain is DAGVTQSPTHLIKTRGQQVTLRCSPISGHKSVSWYQQVLGQGPQFIFQYYEKEERGRGNFPDRFSARQFPNYSSELNVNALLLGDSALYLCASSPIVTGVQPQHFGDGTRLSIL.

A remark on this clone: Other DNA variants within this sample encode the same CDR3. The CDR3 here is CASSFRGPREQYF. CDR3 nucleotides: TGTGCCAGCAGTTTCAGGGGGCCTCGGGAGCAGTACTTC. The chain links TRBV28 to TRBJ2-7; 8 bases are a match to TRBD1. V gave up 3 bases and J gave up 7 bases; unmatched junction bases: 5. The CDR3 totals 13 residues. The V gene's germline CDR1 is MDHEN and CDR2 SYDVKM.

The chain has TRBV29-1 and TRBJ1-6; D remains unclear. The CDR3 sequence is 15 residues long. Per the germline V gene, CDR1 is SQVTM and CDR2 is ANQGSEA. V dropped 4 bases and J dropped 0 bases, with 10 bases sitting between them. This CDR3 is CSVAESRSYNSPLHF. The DNA for the CDR3 is TGCAGCGTTGCTGAGAGCCGCTCCTATAATTCACCCCTCCACTTT.

The chain has TRBV10-3 and TRBJ2-6; no clear D. This CDR3 is built from 16 residues. V was pared by 3 bases and J by 2 bases, with 11 bases between. The germline V gene has CDR1 ENHRY and CDR2 SYGVKD. CDR3 sequence reads: CAISDEVRTGANVLTF. The CDR3 nucleotides read TGTGCCATCAGTGATGAGGTGAGGACTGGGGCCAACGTCCTGACTTTC.

This chain joins TRBV27 and TRBJ1-1; 8 nucleotides match TRBD1. V lost 3 bases to trimming and J lost 1 base; unmatched junction nucleotides: 10. Germline values: CDR1 MNHEY, CDR2 SMNVEV (reference sequence). The CDR3 sequence is 17 residues long. The CDR3 DNA is TGTGCCAGCAGTTTCGGGACAGGCGCCGCTGGGAACACTGAAGCTTTCTTT. It translates to CASSFGTGAAGNTEAFF.

CDR3 DNA sequence: TGTGCCAGCTGCTTCCAAGTGAACACTGAAGCTTTCTTT. It yields the protein CASCFQVNTEAFF. V usage is TRBV2 and J usage is TRBJ1-1; D gene uncertain. Germline V gene data show CDR1 as SNHLY and CDR2 as FYNNEI. The germline V and J ends were trimmed by 8 bases and 0 bases, with 10 bases remaining between them. The CDR3 covers 13 residues.

The chain joins TRBV5-8 to TRBJ2-2, with D hard to call. The V and J ends lost 4 bases and 2 bases respectively, with 9 bases between them. Germline lookup yields CDR1 SGHTS and CDR2 YDEGEE. The CDR3 has 14 amino acids. CDR3 sequence (DNA): TGTGCCAGCAGCCCCGGGTCAAACACCGGGGAGCTGTTTTTT. Its protein is CASSPGSNTGELFF.

The chain has TRBV10-3 and TRBJ2-1; 15 bases map to TRBD2. V was clipped by 4 bases and J by 5 bases; unmatched bases: 3. CDR3 size: 16 residues. In germline, CDR1 is ENHRY, CDR2 SYGVKD. The CDR3 sequence: CAISGGLAGGDNEQFF. The CDR3 nucleotides are TGTGCCATCAGTGGAGGACTAGCGGGGGGGGACAATGAGCAGTTCTTC.

This clone has just one count. The CDR3 spells CASGLVLQGSGNTIYF. The CDR3 coding sequence is TGTGCTAGTGGTTTGGTACTGCAGGGCTCCGGAAACACCATATATTTT. The rearrangement links TRBV12-5 to TRBJ1-3; the D gene is possibly TRBD1 (5 bases). Germline assignment: CDR1 LGHNT and CDR2 FRNRAP. V was clipped by 0 bases and J by 4 bases, with 13 bases between them. CDR3 length: 16 residues.

The chain has TRBV5-1 and TRBJ1-4; maybe TRBD1 (5 bases). Trimming stripped 2 bases from V and 6 bases from J, with 11 bases between. CDR3 length: 14 residues. CDR1 and CDR2 from the germline V gene are SGHRS and YFSETQ. CDR3 loop: CASSLMGGDEKLFF. The CDR3 DNA reads TGCGCCAGCAGCTTAATGGGGGGAGATGAAAAACTGTTTTTT.

On this clone itself: A junction end diverges from the germline sequence, so it may reflect a read error. The V call is TRBV11-3, the J call TRBJ2-1; 8 bases fit TRBD1. The CDR3 totals 13 residues. Germline values: CDR1 SGHNT, CDR2 YENEEA. CDR3 in amino acids: CASSLEQGAKQFF. CDR3 in DNA: TGTGCCAGCAGCCTAGAGCAGGGGGCGAAGCAGTTCTTC.

The chain has TRBV6-5 and TRBJ2-3; TRBD2 matches 10 bases. The germline V gene has CDR1 MNHEY and CDR2 SVGAGI. V lost 6 bases, J lost 5 bases, and 8 bases stayed unmatched. This CDR3 comprises 15 residues. CDR3 amino acids: CASSPLAGEGDTQYF. DNA of the CDR3: TGTGCCAGCAGCCCCCTAGCGGGAGAAGGAGATACGCAGTATTTT.

V and J are TRBV10-3 and TRBJ2-2; D is unclear. Trimming stripped 2 bases from V and 1 base from J, with 5 bases between. The germline V gene encodes CDR1 ENHRY and CDR2 SYGVKD. This CDR3 spans 14 amino acids. The CDR3 reads CAISERGNTGELFF. The CDR3 DNA reads as TGTGCCATCAGTGAGCGCGGGAACACCGGGGAGCTGTTTTTT.

For this clone: Distinct nucleotide sequences in the sample also encode this CDR3. This sequence joins TRBV6-5 and TRBJ1-6; 8 bases are a match to TRBD1. CDR3 length equals 16 residues. Germline V gene lookup returns CDR1 MNHEY and CDR2 SVGAGI. The V gene end was trimmed by 4 bases and the J gene end by 1 base; junction bases not matched to a gene: 3. Here the CDR3 reads CASSSRTGSYNSPLHF. For the CDR3, the DNA is TGTGCCAGCAGTTCGAGGACAGGGTCCTATAATTCACCCCTCCACTTT.

This clone was seen only once. This sequence joins TRBV7-2 and TRBJ2-6; unclear D gene. There are 13 residues in the CDR3. V was clipped by 5 bases and J by 2 bases, with 4 bases between them. Germline V CDR1 and CDR2: SGHTA, FQGNSA. The CDR3 region is CASSNTGANVLTF. The CDR3 coding sequence is TGTGCCAGCAGCAACACTGGGGCCAACGTCCTGACTTTC. The full variable domain, completed using reference TRBV7-2 and TRBJ2-6, is GAGVSQSPSNKVTEKGKDVELRCDPISGHTALYWYRQSLGQGLEFLIYFQGNSAPDKSGLPSDRFSAERTGGSVSTLTIQRTQQEDSAVYLCASSNTGANVLTFGAGSRLTVL.

The chain has TRBV30 and TRBJ1-1; D not certain. The germline CDR1 and CDR2 sequences are GTSNPN and SVGIG (reference sequence). Trimming stripped 5 bases from V and 1 base from J, with 8 bases between. This CDR3 has 12 amino acids. The CDR3 is CAWCRANTEAFF. The CDR3 nucleotides are TGTGCCTGGTGTAGGGCGAACACTGAAGCTTTCTTT.

At least ten counts were recorded for this clone. The genes are TRBV28 and TRBJ1-1; a possible D gene is TRBD1 (5 bases). The CDR3 sequence is 15 residues long. Germline V lookup: CDR1 MDHEN, CDR2 SYDVKM. Trimming took off 11 bases at V and 1 base at J, with 20 bases between the two ends. The CDR3 sequence is CAGLGGAGGNTEAFF. As DNA, the CDR3 is TGTGCCGGCCTGGGAGGGGCGGGTGGGAACACTGAAGCTTTCTTT.

This chain links TRBV2 with TRBJ1-5; D is unclear. This CDR3 is 15 amino acids long. Trimming took 3 bases from V and 2 from J, leaving 11 bases between them. The germline V gene encodes CDR1 SNHLY and CDR2 FYNNEI. Written as DNA, the CDR3 is TGTGCCAGCAGTGACAGGAACGACGGCAATCAGCCCCAGCATTTT. Encoded protein: CASSDRNDGNQPQHF.

This clone appeared a few times. J is TRBJ1-1 and V is TRBV5-4; 7 positions agree with TRBD1. Germline V CDR1 and CDR2: SGHNT, YYREEE (reference sequence). The CDR3 runs to 13 residues. With 7 bases clipped from V and 1 base from J, the junction kept 4 bases outside the gene matches. This chain's CDR3 is CASWGQPNTEAFF. The CDR3 nucleotides read TGTGCCAGCTGGGGACAGCCGAACACTGAAGCTTTCTTT.

Comments on this clone: This sample includes further DNA sequences coding for the same CDR3. The chain is built from TRBV5-1 and TRBJ2-5; D is ambiguous. From germline, CDR1 is SGHRS and CDR2 YFSETQ. The V end lost 2 bases, the J end lost 5 bases, and 4 bases lay between the germline ends. The CDR3 runs 11 residues. CDR3 amino acids: CASSFSETQYF. DNA for the CDR3: TGCGCCAGCAGCTTTTCCGAGACCCAGTACTTC. Variable domain in full (rest from reference TRBV5-1 and TRBJ2-5): KAGVTQTPRYLIKTRGQQVTLSCSPISGHRSVSWYQQTPGQGLQFLFEYFSETQRNKGNFPGRFSGRQFSNSRSEMNVSTLELGDSALYLCASSFSETQYFGPGTRLLVL.

The chain couples TRBV30 to TRBJ1-5, with TRBD1 as a possible D gene (5 bases). Germline V gene data show CDR1 as GTSNPN and CDR2 as SVGIG (reference sequence). This CDR3 is built from 16 residues. V shed 2 bases and J shed 3 bases, with 17 bases lying between them. In DNA, the CDR3 is TGTGCCTGGAGTATAACGGACAAGGGGAACAATCAGCCCCAGCATTTT. Encoded protein: CAWSITDKGNNQPQHF.

The chain is built from TRBV7-2 and TRBJ2-7, with 11 bases that match TRBD2. Losses at the gene ends were 1 base for V and 6 bases for J; bases not matched to a gene: 2. Germline CDR1 and CDR2: SGHTA and FQGNSA. The CDR3 consists of 14 residues. The CDR3 loop is CASSLGGTSGEQYF. The CDR3 bases are TGTGCCAGCAGCTTAGGGGGGACTAGCGGCGAGCAGTACTTC.